This T cell receptor beta chain emerged from a study of blood T cell repertoires in COVID-19. This study enrolled people aged roughly 18 to 90 from around 25 US geographic areas. TCRdb keeps only in-frame clones here, not all; method: immunoSEQ multiplex PCR. The sample lists 250,000 or so clones, about 91% seen once, with around 2.6% in the top ten. From germline, CDR1 is SEHNR and CDR2 FQNEAQ (reference sequence). This CDR3 has 15 residues. The J segment lost 4 bases and the V segment lost 4 bases, leaving 9 bases of the junction unmatched. Sequenced: PBMCs or T cells enriched from blood (not recorded which). V usage is TRBV7-9 and J usage is TRBJ2-5; 7 nucleotides match TRBD2. The origin of this receptor is a woman in her 30s with acute COVID-19. The CDR3 loop is CASSSRAGPGETQYF. The DNA of the CDR3 is TGTGCCAGCAGCTCGAGAGCGGGGCCAGGAGAGACCCAGTACTTC.